A single sample gave rise to the 21 T cell receptor beta chains below, sequenced in a study of T cell changes during pregnancy in multiple sclerosis. Here immunoSEQ multiplex PCR was the method, and the copy in TCRdb shows in-frame clones only, minus some. The data show about 53,000 clones, 85% to 95% seen once. The sequencing here drew on CD4+ T cells from peripheral blood mononuclear cells, taken in the third trimester of pregnancy. The receptor set was obtained from a female donor with multiple sclerosis, enrolled in a pregnancy study.

Only one count was recorded for this clone. J is TRBJ2-7 and V is TRBV5-6, with a weak D call TRBD2 (5 bases). Germline V gives CDR1 SGHDT, CDR2 YYEEEE. Trimming took off 4 bases at V and 3 bases at J, with 20 bases between the two ends. The CDR3 contains 16 residues. CDR3 DNA: TGTGCCAGCAGCCCCCTTACGAGTCGAGGGATCTACGAGCAGTACTTC. Translation: CASSPLTSRGIYEQYF.

This chain connects TRBV7-2 to TRBJ1-5; D is ambiguous. The CDR3 totals 13 residues. Germline values: CDR1 SGHTA, CDR2 FQGNSA. Trimming removed 3 bases from V and 0 bases from J, with 3 bases in between. The CDR3 sequence is CASSFRSNQPQHF. The CDR3 DNA reads TGTGCCAGCAGCTTCCGTAGCAATCAGCCCCAGCATTTT.

This chain connects TRBV29-1 to TRBJ1-4, with D possibly being TRBD1 (5 bases). The germline CDR1 and CDR2 sequences are SQVTM and ANQGSEA. Trimming took 6 bases from V and 4 from J, leaving 9 bases between them. The CDR3 covers 12 residues. The CDR3 DNA sequence: TGCAGCGTAAGAAGGGGTAATGAAAAACTGTTTTTT. This encodes CSVRRGNEKLFF.

The chain employs TRBV5-6 and TRBJ2-7; D call uncertain. CDR3 length equals 14 residues. V was clipped by 3 bases and J by 2 bases, with 12 bases between them. The germline CDR1 and CDR2 sequences are SGHDT and YYEEEE. The DNA of the CDR3 is TGTGCCAGCAGCTCCTGGGCCAAAACCTACGAGCAGTACTTC. Amino acids: CASSSWAKTYEQYF.

This rearrangement joins TRBV10-3 to TRBJ1-1; D is unclear. This CDR3 region has 16 residues. Trimming left V 0 bases short and J 2 bases short, with 13 bases between. The germline CDR1 and CDR2 sequences are ENHRY and SYGVKD. The CDR3 coding sequence is TGTGCCATCAGTGAGTCGGGGAGGCTAATCAACACTGAAGCTTTCTTT. It translates to CAISESGRLINTEAFF.

The V and J genes are TRBV6-1 and TRBJ1-2; no clear D gene. Germline V gene data show CDR1 as MNHNS and CDR2 as SASEGT. The V and J ends lost 2 bases and 2 bases respectively, with 15 bases between them. CDR3 length: 16 amino acids. This CDR3 is CASSETVLVRNYGYTF. The CDR3, as DNA: TGTGCCAGCAGTGAAACAGTCTTAGTCAGGAACTATGGCTACACCTTC.

This clone came up once. The chain uses TRBV2 and TRBJ2-5; TRBD1 aligns across 8 bases. Per germline, CDR1 SNHLY and CDR2 FYNNEI. The trim removed 9 bases at V and 5 bases at J, leaving 8 bases unmatched. This CDR3 has 13 residues. The CDR3 region has the DNA TGTGCCAGTCAGACAGGGGCCCGTGAGACCCAGTACTTC. Amino acids: CASQTGARETQYF.

This clone was picked up a small number of times. This chain links TRBV23-1 with TRBJ1-5; perhaps TRBD1 as D (6 bases). TRBV23-1 is identified as an open reading frame with a role that is uncertain. The CDR3 covers 17 residues. V lost 2 bases and J 11 bases, leaving 25 bases between the germline ends. The CDR3 sequence: CASSQPNYRALLDAQHF. CDR3 nucleotides: TGCGCCAGCAGTCAACCGAACTACAGGGCTCTCCTTGATGCCCAGCATTTT.

The chain carries TRBV19 and TRBJ1-2; TRBD1 aligns across 10 bases. Germline V gives CDR1 LNHDA, CDR2 SQIVND (reference sequence). V gave up 7 bases and J gave up 4 bases; unmatched junction bases: 9. This CDR3 spans 15 amino acids. CDR3 in amino acids: CASKPGQGRFYGYTF. The CDR3, as DNA: TGTGCCAGTAAACCGGGACAGGGGCGATTCTATGGCTACACCTTC.

The CDR3 DNA follows: TGCGCCAGCAGCCAAGTTCGTCGAGATACGCAGTATTTT. It is translated as CASSQVRRDTQYF. The V call is TRBV4-1, the J call TRBJ2-3; D is unresolved. The CDR3 is 13 residues long. The germline gives CDR1 MGHRA, CDR2 YSYEKL. V lost 1 base and J 5 bases, leaving 7 bases between the germline ends.

This chain links TRBV7-9 with TRBJ2-7; D is ambiguous. The germline V gene encodes CDR1 SEHNR and CDR2 FQNEAQ (reference sequence). The CDR3 length is 16 residues. Trimming took 1 base from V and 3 from J, leaving 16 bases between them. The CDR3 DNA reads TGTGCCAGCAGCTTAGTGGAACCGGGTTGGGTCTACGAGCAGTACTTC. It codes for CASSLVEPGWVYEQYF.

The chain combines TRBV4-2 with TRBJ1-1; TRBD1 is a possible D gene (5 bases). This CDR3 has 14 amino acids. The V end was cut by 3 bases, the J end by 4 bases, with 12 bases between. The germline V gene has CDR1 LGHNA and CDR2 YNFKEQ. This CDR3 reads CASSQQGGITEAFF. As DNA, the CDR3 is TGTGCCAGCAGCCAGCAGGGTGGGATCACTGAAGCTTTCTTT.

The gene calls are TRBV19 and TRBJ1-5; no reliable D call. This CDR3 region has 14 residues. V was clipped by 3 bases and J by 0 bases, with 6 bases between them. CDR1 is LNHDA, CDR2 SQIVND, per germline (reference sequence). CDR3: CASSITYSNQPQHF. Here the CDR3 DNA reads TGTGCCAGTAGTATTACATATAGCAATCAGCCCCAGCATTTT.

This clone occurred once. This chain connects TRBV6-5 to TRBJ1-2; possibly TRBD1 for D (5 bases). CDR3 length: 16 residues. Germline CDR1 reads MNHEY; CDR2 reads SVGAGI. V gave up 0 bases and J gave up 2 bases, with 13 bases separating them. CDR3 loop: CASSYSSLRGNYGYTF. CDR3 in DNA: TGTGCCAGCAGTTACTCGAGTTTACGGGGGAACTATGGCTACACCTTC.

The chain uses TRBV19 and TRBJ2-7; 9 bases fit TRBD1. The CDR3 has 12 amino acids. From germline, CDR1 is LNHDA and CDR2 SQIVND (reference sequence). The trim removed 5 bases at V and 5 bases at J, leaving 1 base unmatched. The CDR3 reads CASSDRGNEQYF. The CDR3 DNA reads TGTGCCAGTAGTGACAGGGGGAACGAGCAGTACTTC.

V usage is TRBV7-9 and J usage is TRBJ1-1; D gene uncertain. The CDR3 has 16 amino acids. Trimming stripped 4 bases from V and 3 bases from J, with 18 bases between. Germline lookup yields CDR1 SEHNR and CDR2 FQNEAQ (reference sequence). DNA for the CDR3: TGTGCCAGCAGCTCGGTAGAGGGTTGGAGGGACACTGAAGCTTTCTTT. This sequence encodes CASSSVEGWRDTEAFF.

V gene TRBV6-5 combines with J gene TRBJ2-7; possibly TRBD1 for D (6 bases). The V gene lost 2 bases and the J gene lost 4 bases, with 15 bases spanning the gap. CDR1 is MNHEY and CDR2 is SVGAGI in the germline V gene. CDR3 length equals 15 residues. As DNA, the CDR3 is TGTGCCAGCAGTTACGGGGGCCAGGACTCTTACGAGCAGTACTTC. It encodes CASSYGGQDSYEQYF.

Written as DNA, the CDR3 is TGTGCCAGCTCAAGGCCGGGACAGGTGAACACCGGGGAGCTGTTTTTT. Its translation: CASSRPGQVNTGELFF. The chain employs TRBV18 and TRBJ2-2; 8 nucleotides line up with TRBD1. Per germline, CDR1 KGHSH and CDR2 LQKENI. J lost 1 base, V lost 5 bases, and 6 bases had no gene match. CDR3 length: 16 amino acids. Drawing the rest from reference TRBV18 and TRBJ2-2, the complete variable domain is NAGVMQNPRHLVRRRGQEARLRCSPMKGHSHVYWYRQLPEEGLKFMVYLQKENIIDESGMPKERFSAEFPKEGPSILRIQQVVRGDSAAYFCASSRPGQVNTGELFFGEGSRLTVL.

V and J are TRBV18 and TRBJ2-7, with D possibly TRBD1 on 6 matching bases. V was pared by 4 bases and J by 7 bases, with 14 bases between. The CDR3 runs 13 residues. The germline gives CDR1 KGHSH, CDR2 LQKENI. The CDR3 region has the DNA TGTGCCAGCTCACTCAACAGGGAAAGGGAGCAGTACTTC. Translated, it gives CASSLNREREQYF.

This clone was detected a few times. The gene calls are TRBV15 and TRBJ1-6; 9 bases match TRBD1. The CDR3 runs to 12 residues. Unmatched junction bases numbered 3, after V lost 5 bases and J lost 13 bases. CDR1 and CDR2 (germline): LNHNV, YYDKDF (reference sequence). CDR3 loop: CATSAGQGPLHF. In DNA form, the CDR3 reads TGTGCCACCAGCGCCGGACAGGGGCCCCTCCACTTT.

The chain carries TRBV6-1 and TRBJ2-7; 10 positions agree with TRBD1. The CDR3 loop spans 14 amino acids. Unmatched junction bases numbered 6, after V lost 5 bases and J lost 5 bases. Germline-derived CDR1 and CDR2 are MNHNS and SASEGT. The CDR3 coding sequence is TGTGCCAGCAGTCACGGGACAGGGGCTAACGAGCAGTACTTC. It translates to CASSHGTGANEQYF.